The rows below give T cell receptor beta chains drawn from one sample of a study of blood T cell repertoires in COVID-19. Data came from immunoSEQ multiplex PCR; TCRdb stores just in-frame clones and leaves some out. This table has approximately 170,000 clones, 84% appearing once. Sequencing was carried out using PBMCs or T cells enriched from blood (not recorded which). All receptors derive from a man aged 50-59 years who had recovered from COVID-19. CDR3s include the opening cysteine and the closing phenylalanine or tryptophan. The D gene is left open where the match is weak. Clone size appears in some rows only: once, few, many, or a class for an expanded clone.

CDR3	DNA	size	V	D	J
CASHTGSGPYGYTF	TGTGCCAGCCACACAGGATCAGGTCCCTATGGCTACACCTTC	NA	TRBV19	NA	TRBJ1-2
CASSLGDSLNEQFF	TGTGCCAGCAGCTTAGGGGACAGTCTCAATGAGCAGTTCTTC	NA	TRBV11-3	TRBD1	TRBJ2-1
CAWSAGTSGATEQFF	TGTGCCTGGAGTGCTGGGACTAGCGGAGCTACTGAGCAGTTCTTC	NA	TRBV30	TRBD2	TRBJ2-1
CASSLDRGDEQYF	TGTGCCAGCAGCTTGGACAGGGGCGACGAGCAGTACTTC	NA	TRBV11-2	TRBD1	TRBJ2-7
CASSWRLAGDSEQFF	TGTGCCAGCAGCTGGCGTCTAGCGGGGGATTCTGAGCAGTTCTTC	NA	TRBV6-5	TRBD2	TRBJ2-1
CASSLESISPLHF	TGTGCCAGCTCACTGGAGAGTATTTCACCCCTCCACTTT	many	TRBV18	NA	TRBJ1-6
CASSLGASGGASSYEQYF	TGTGCCAGCAGCTTAGGGGCTAGCGGGGGGGCGAGCTCCTACGAGCAGTACTTC	many	TRBV7-2	TRBD2	TRBJ2-7
CASSPGAGELFF	TGTGCCAGCAGCCCCGGAGCCGGGGAGCTGTTTTTT	few	TRBV11-3	NA	TRBJ2-2
CASSTNRGRYGYTF	TGTGCCAGCAGCACAAACAGGGGGCGGTATGGCTACACCTTC	NA	TRBV7-2	TRBD1	TRBJ1-2
CASSSNPGLLSGNTIYF	TGTGCCAGTAGTTCCAACCCGGGACTGCTCTCTGGAAACACCATATATTTT	NA	TRBV19	NA	TRBJ1-3
CASSSGGGTGIYSPLHF	TGTGCCAGCAGCTCCGGGGGGGGGACAGGGATTTATTCACCCCTCCACTTT	NA	TRBV11-2	TRBD1	TRBJ1-6
CASSVGINRGNSPLHF	TGTGCCAGCAGCGTGGGGATCAACAGGGGGAATTCACCCCTCCACTTT	NA	TRBV9	TRBD1	TRBJ1-6
CASSSIPGTENYEQYF	TGTGCCAGCAGTTCCATACCCGGGACAGAGAACTACGAGCAGTACTTC	NA	TRBV6-5	TRBD1	TRBJ2-7
CSARNMAAIYF	TGCAGTGCTCGAAACATGGCCGCCATATATTTT	NA	TRBV20-1	NA	TRBJ1-3
CASSLGEAQPQHF	TGTGCCAGCAGCTTGGGGGAGGCTCAGCCCCAGCATTTT	NA	TRBV5-5	NA	TRBJ1-5
CASGQGLDGYTF	TGTGCCAGCGGACAGGGCCTAGATGGCTACACCTTC	NA	TRBV7-3	TRBD1	TRBJ1-2
CASSPTGYTEAFF	TGTGCCAGCTCACCGACAGGGTACACTGAAGCTTTCTTT	NA	TRBV18	TRBD1	TRBJ1-1
CASSQAPGQGNYGYTF	TGTGCCAGCAGCCAAGCCCCGGGACAGGGCAACTATGGCTACACCTTC	NA	TRBV14	TRBD1	TRBJ1-2
CASSSGTSGEFF	TGCGCCAGCAGCAGTGGGACTAGCGGGGAGTTCTTC	NA	TRBV5-1	TRBD2	TRBJ2-1
CASRLELNQPQHF	TGTGCCAGCAGGCTCGAGCTGAATCAGCCCCAGCATTTT	NA	TRBV12-3/TRBV12-4	NA	TRBJ1-5
CASGRLAGPYNEQFF	TGTGCCAGCGGACGACTAGCGGGGCCTTACAATGAGCAGTTCTTC	NA	TRBV27	TRBD2	TRBJ2-1
CATRSGEVSYEQYF	TGTGCCACCAGATCGGGGGAAGTCTCCTACGAGCAGTACTTC	NA	TRBV19	NA	TRBJ2-7
CASSIGPGIYNSPLHF	TGTGCCAGTAGTATAGGTCCAGGGATTTATAATTCACCCCTCCACTTT	NA	TRBV19	NA	TRBJ1-6
CASGDRAEGNTIYF	TGCGCCAGCGGGGACAGGGCTGAGGGGAACACCATATATTTT	NA	TRBV10-2	TRBD1	TRBJ1-3
CASSPGPDYNSPLHF	TGTGCCAGCAGCCCAGGTCCCGATTATAATTCACCCCTCCACTTT	NA	TRBV7-3	NA	TRBJ1-6
CASRATKDRKYF	TGTGCCAGCAGGGCGACCAAGGACAGGAAGTACTTC	NA	TRBV6-6	TRBD1	TRBJ2-5
CASSLQGALNEKLFF	TGTGCCAGCAGTTTGCAGGGGGCACTAAATGAAAAACTGTTTTTT	NA	TRBV5-4	TRBD1	TRBJ1-4
CASSRRTGPDSPLHF	TGTGCCAGCAGCCGTAGGACAGGGCCAGATTCACCCCTCCACTTT	NA	TRBV7-9	TRBD1	TRBJ1-6
CASSLVASSDTQYF	TGTGCCAGCAGCTTGGTGGCTAGTTCGGATACGCAGTATTTT	NA	TRBV5-8	NA	TRBJ2-3
CASSQDRGAYNSPLHF	TGCGCCAGCAGCCAAGACAGGGGGGCCTATAATTCACCCCTCCACTTT	NA	TRBV4-1	TRBD1	TRBJ1-6
CASRSSGSSGNTIYF	TGTGCCAGCAGATCCTCAGGAAGCTCTGGAAACACCATATATTTT	NA	TRBV11-2	NA	TRBJ1-3
CASSLGTGTEAFF	TGTGCCAGCAGCTTGGGCACGGGAACTGAAGCTTTCTTT	NA	TRBV5-4	NA	TRBJ1-1
CASSGQGYEQYF	TGTGCCAGCAGTGGACAGGGCTACGAGCAGTACTTC	NA	TRBV2	TRBD1	TRBJ2-7
CATSIRDSPNTGELFF	TGTGCCACCAGCATACGGGACAGCCCGAACACCGGGGAGCTGTTTTTT	few	TRBV15	TRBD1	TRBJ2-2
CASSIGGLAQTDTQYF	TGTGCCAGTAGTATAGGGGGACTAGCGCAGACAGATACGCAGTATTTT	NA	TRBV19	TRBD2	TRBJ2-3
CASSLERQGRSETQYF	TGTGCCAGCAGCTTAGAGAGGCAGGGGCGGTCTGAGACCCAGTACTTC	NA	TRBV7-8	NA	TRBJ2-5
CASSLSRGTYGYTF	TGTGCCAGCAGCTTGTCCAGGGGCACTTATGGCTACACCTTC	NA	TRBV5-4	NA	TRBJ1-2
CASSPRGLASNEQFF	TGTGCCAGCAGCCCGCGGGGACTAGCGTCCAATGAGCAGTTCTTC	NA	TRBV7-9	TRBD2	TRBJ2-1
CAWSVGSTTHQPQHF	TGTGCCTGGAGTGTAGGATCCACTACCCATCAGCCCCAGCATTTT	NA	TRBV30	NA	TRBJ1-5
CASSSRTGGIAYGYTF	TGTGCCAGCAGCTCCCGTACAGGGGGAATTGCCTATGGCTACACCTTC	NA	TRBV7-3	TRBD1	TRBJ1-2
CSVTDSSNQPQHF	TGCAGCGTTACGGACAGTAGCAATCAGCCCCAGCATTTT	NA	TRBV29-1	NA	TRBJ1-5
CASSLGSVSNTGELFF	TGCGCCAGCAGCTTGGGGTCGGTATCGAACACCGGGGAGCTGTTTTTT	NA	TRBV5-1	NA	TRBJ2-2
CASSLGQGVSTDTQYF	TGTGCCAGCAGCCTGGGACAGGGGGTGAGCACAGATACGCAGTATTTT	NA	TRBV11-3	TRBD1	TRBJ2-3
CASSLGAGSTDTQYF	TGTGCCAGCAGCTTGGGAGCGGGGAGTACAGATACGCAGTATTTT	NA	TRBV5-4	TRBD2	TRBJ2-3
CASSVGWESYNEQFF	TGTGCCAGCAGCGTCGGGTGGGAGTCCTACAATGAGCAGTTCTTC	NA	TRBV2	NA	TRBJ2-1
CASSTLTVKNSNQPQHF	TGTGCCAGTAGTACTCTAACAGTGAAAAATAGCAATCAGCCCCAGCATTTT	NA	TRBV19	NA	TRBJ1-5
CASSPGTGVRLAEAFF	TGTGCCAGCAGTCCCGGGACAGGGGTGCGTTTGGCTGAAGCTTTCTTT	NA	TRBV6-2/TRBV6-3	TRBD1	TRBJ1-1